This record covers a single TCR beta chain. Sequencing was performed with immunoSEQ multiplex PCR; in TCRdb, only in-frame clones are kept and a portion is missing. The repertoire holds 150,000 or so clones, approximately 93% seen once, with 8.5% in the top ten. The record originates from a study of control samples from healthy donors and cancer patients. Source material: blood. The sequence was collected from a woman aged 40 to 50 in good health.

CDR3 protein: CASSYSGPTNEQFF. The CDR3 DNA sequence: TGTGCCAGCAGTTACTCGGGACCGACAAATGAGCAGTTCTTC. The chain couples TRBV6-5 to TRBJ2-1; the D call may be TRBD1 or TRBD2 (5 bases each). Germline assignment: CDR1 MNHEY and CDR2 SVGAGI. Trimming pared 0 bases from V and 7 bases from J, leaving 10 bases between. This CDR3 has 14 amino acids.